These 30 T cell receptor beta chains came from one sample sequenced in a study of blood T cell repertoires in COVID-19. Here immunoSEQ multiplex PCR was the method, and the copy in TCRdb shows in-frame clones only, minus some. The repertoire consists of around 150,000 clones, with more than 70% occurring once and the leading ten covering roughly 10%. Sequencing was performed on peripheral blood. These receptors were taken from a man between 50 and 59 years old with active or convalescent COVID-19.

The chain links TRBV28 to TRBJ1-2; D perhaps matches TRBD1 (6 bases). The CDR3 is 15 amino acids. The V end lost 5 bases, the J end lost 4 bases, and 17 bases lay between the germline ends. CDR1 is MDHEN, CDR2 SYDVKM, per germline. For the CDR3, the DNA is TGTGCCAGCAGTCTTCTACGCGGACAGAGCTATGGCTACACCTTC. Amino acids: CASSLLRGQSYGYTF.

The rearrangement links TRBV25-1 to TRBJ2-2, with D perhaps matching TRBD2 (6 bases). The V end lost 8 bases, the J end lost 0 bases, and 10 bases lay between the germline ends. The germline V gene encodes CDR1 MGHDK and CDR2 SYGVNS. This CDR3 has 14 amino acids. CDR3 DNA sequence: TGTGCCAGCGGAGGAGGGCCGAACACCGGGGAGCTGTTTTTT. This sequence encodes CASGGGPNTGELFF.

This clone was found once. The gene calls are TRBV27 and TRBJ1-5; TRBD1 aligns across 7 bases. The CDR3 is 14 residues long. Germline V gene data show CDR1 as MNHEY and CDR2 as SMNVEV (reference sequence). V lost 6 bases to trimming and J lost 3 bases; unmatched junction nucleotides: 5. CDR3 loop: CASRTTGINQPQHF. The CDR3 DNA reads as TGTGCCAGCAGGACGACAGGGATCAATCAGCCCCAGCATTTT.

The chain is built from TRBV5-1 and TRBJ1-1, with D maybe TRBD1 (5 bases). Germline V gene sequence: CDR1 SGHRS, CDR2 YFSETQ. The V gene lost 7 bases and the J gene lost 0 bases, with 13 bases spanning the gap. CDR3 length: 14 residues. CDR3 coding DNA: TGCGCCAGCGTGGCCGGGGGAATGAACACTGAAGCTTTCTTT. The encoded protein is CASVAGGMNTEAFF.

The chain recombines TRBV19 with TRBJ2-7; D possibly corresponds to TRBD1 (5 bases). This CDR3 region has 14 residues. V was trimmed by 3 bases and J by 3 bases, leaving 12 bases between them. Germline V CDR1 and CDR2: LNHDA, SQIVND (reference sequence). In nucleotides, the CDR3 is TGTGCCAGTAGTATCCAAGACAGATTCTACGAGCAGTACTTC. Residues: CASSIQDRFYEQYF.

This chain joins TRBV2 and TRBJ2-7, with D unclear. The CDR3 has 12 amino acids. Trimming removed 4 bases from V and 3 bases from J, with 7 bases in between. Germline loops: CDR1 SNHLY, CDR2 FYNNEI. CDR3 sequence (DNA): TGTGCCAGCAGTGGGCAGTTCTACGAGCAGTACTTC. It encodes CASSGQFYEQYF.

This chain connects TRBV27 to TRBJ2-1; 13 bases line up with TRBD2. Germline assignment: CDR1 MNHEY and CDR2 SMNVEV (reference sequence). This CDR3 spans 15 amino acids. V dropped 4 bases and J dropped 9; count of bases not matched to a gene: 6. CDR3 nucleotides: TGTGCCAGCAGTTACCGGACTAGCGGGAGAGTTGAGCAGTTCTTC. Protein sequence: CASSYRTSGRVEQFF.

The CDR3 region has the DNA TGTGCCATAACGGGACAGGACACAGATACGCAGTATTTT. Translation gives CAITGQDTDTQYF. The chain carries TRBV10-3 and TRBJ2-3, with 8 bases identical to TRBD1. Germline V gene data show CDR1 as ENHRY and CDR2 as SYGVKD. This CDR3 is 13 amino acids long. V trimming: 9 bases; J trimming: 2 bases; junction bases outside the gene matches: 4.

The genes are TRBV28 and TRBJ2-7; TRBD1 agrees at 7 bases. Trimming cost V 9 bases and J 7 bases; bases outside gene matches: 12. The CDR3 is 13 amino acids. Germline V CDR1 and CDR2: MDHEN, SYDVKM. The CDR3 nucleotides are TGTGCCAGTGAGGATACAGGGGTTCGGGAGCAGTACTTC. Translating gives CASEDTGVREQYF.

The CDR3 protein is CASSLAGRGADQPQHF. The CDR3, as DNA: TGTGCCAGCAGCTTAGCGGGCAGGGGCGCGGATCAGCCCCAGCATTTT. The V and J genes are TRBV7-9 and TRBJ1-5; a weak D match, TRBD1 (6 bases). Germline V gene lookup returns CDR1 SEHNR and CDR2 FQNEAQ (reference sequence). The CDR3 has 16 residues. Deletions cut 0 bases from V and 5 bases from J, with 14 bases between.

The chain employs TRBV3-1 (or the pseudogene TRBV3-2) and TRBJ2-1; 7 bases line up with TRBD1. Germline-derived CDR1 and CDR2 are LGHDT and YNNKEL (reference sequence). The V gene end was trimmed by 10 bases and the J gene end by 6 bases; junction bases not matched to a gene: 6. The CDR3 is made up of 12 amino acids. The CDR3 DNA sequence: TGTGCCACCTCGAGGACAGGCAATGAGCAGTTCTTC. It yields the protein CATSRTGNEQFF.

The chain has TRBV9 and TRBJ2-2; a weak D match, TRBD2 (6 bases). V lost 4 bases, J lost 3 bases, and 13 bases lay in between. CDR3 length equals 15 residues. Per germline, CDR1 SGDLS and CDR2 YYNGEE. CDR3 DNA sequence: TGTGCCAGCAGCTTCAGCGGAGGGGACACCGGGGAGCTGTTTTTT. Protein product: CASSFSGGDTGELFF. Variable domain in full (rest from reference TRBV9 and TRBJ2-2): DSGVTQTPKHLITATGQRVTLRCSPRSGDLSVYWYQQSLDQGLQFLIQYYNGEERAKGNILERFSAQQFPDLHSELNLSSLELGDSALYFCASSFSGGDTGELFFGEGSRLTVL.

The gene calls are TRBV5-1 and TRBJ2-2; a weak D match, TRBD2 (6 bases). This CDR3 has 15 residues. Trimming pared 2 bases from V and 2 bases from J, leaving 10 bases between. CDR1 is SGHRS and CDR2 is YFSETQ in the germline V gene. CDR3 region: CASSFTGVNTGELFF. The CDR3 DNA is TGCGCCAGCAGCTTTACGGGAGTAAACACCGGGGAGCTGTTTTTT. The full variable domain, its missing parts supplied by reference TRBV5-1 and TRBJ2-2, is KAGVTQTPRYLIKTRGQQVTLSCSPISGHRSVSWYQQTPGQGLQFLFEYFSETQRNKGNFPGRFSGRQFSNSRSEMNVSTLELGDSALYLCASSFTGVNTGELFFGEGSRLTVL.

The V and J genes are TRBV9 and TRBJ1-6; no definite D call. The CDR3 runs to 13 residues. The V end lost 0 bases, the J end lost 6 bases, and 4 bases lay between the germline ends. From germline, CDR1 is SGDLS and CDR2 YYNGEE. In DNA form, the CDR3 reads TGTGCCAGCAGCGTAGCGAGTAATTCACCCCTCCACTTT. Amino acids: CASSVASNSPLHF.

Notes on this clone: This same CDR3 is encoded by further DNA sequences in the sample. This chain uses TRBV7-2 with TRBJ2-2; TRBD2 aligns across 8 bases. There are 15 residues in the CDR3. Losses at the gene ends were 1 base for V and 7 bases for J; bases not matched to a gene: 5. Germline-derived CDR1 and CDR2 are SGHTA and FQGNSA. The CDR3 is CASSLDGRAHGELFF. The CDR3 bases are TGTGCCAGCAGCTTAGACGGGAGGGCGCACGGGGAGCTGTTTTTT.

The CDR3 DNA is TGCGCCAGCAGCCAAGCAAGGACACCCAATAATTCACCCCTCCACTTT. It translates to CASSQARTPNNSPLHF. The chain carries TRBV4-3 and TRBJ1-6; a weak D match, TRBD1 (5 bases). V dropped 1 base and J dropped 5 bases, with 12 bases sitting between them. CDR1 is LGHNA and CDR2 is YSLEER in the germline V gene. The CDR3 is 16 residues long.

This rearrangement joins TRBV21-1 to TRBJ2-7; no check of the table's D call, TRBD1, against the DNA was made. TRBV21-1 is an annotated pseudogene. The CDR3 covers 18 residues. The CDR3 nucleotides are TGTGCCAGCAGCAAAGCGCTTAACGGGACAGGGGACTCCTACGAGCAGTACTTC. It is translated as CASSKALNGTGDSYEQYF.

This rearrangement joins TRBV4-1 to TRBJ1-1; D might be TRBD1 (5 bases). Germline loops: CDR1 MGHRA, CDR2 YSYEKL. Deletions cut 3 bases from V and 7 bases from J, with 9 bases between. This CDR3 contains 12 residues. CDR3 DNA: TGCGCCAGCAGCCAGGGGGGGATTGAAGCTTTCTTT. As protein: CASSQGGIEAFF.

The rearrangement uses TRBV28 and TRBJ2-7; 7 nucleotides agree with TRBD2. This CDR3 contains 18 residues. Germline trimming cut 6 bases from V and 0 bases from J; bases unmatched to any gene: 17. In germline, CDR1 is MDHEN, CDR2 SYDVKM. The CDR3 sequence is CASSSARISGPYSYEQYF. The CDR3 bases are TGTGCCAGCAGCTCAGCCAGGATTAGCGGGCCGTACTCCTACGAGCAGTACTTC. The variable domain in full, with the rest retrieved from reference TRBV28 and TRBJ2-7, is DVKVTQSSRYLVKRTGEKVFLECVQDMDHENMFWYRQDPGLGLRLIYFSYDVKMKEKGDIPEGYSVSREKKERFSLILESASTNQTSMYLCASSSARISGPYSYEQYFGPGTRLTVT.

J is TRBJ1-1 and V is TRBV12-3 or TRBV12-4; D ambiguous. Trimming took off 2 bases at V and 6 bases at J, with 7 bases between the two ends. The CDR3 is 12 amino acids. The CDR3 spells CASSLKVAEAFF. The CDR3 DNA follows: TGTGCCAGCAGTTTAAAAGTAGCTGAAGCTTTCTTT.

This chain links TRBV24-1 with TRBJ1-5; D gene unclear. CDR1 KGHDR and CDR2 SFDVKD come from the germline V gene. This CDR3 contains 12 residues. Trimming cost V 5 bases and J 5 bases, with 6 bases left between them. DNA of the CDR3: TGTGCCACCAGTGCCGGAGATCAGCCCCAGCATTTT. Translation: CATSAGDQPQHF.

This rearrangement joins TRBV7-6 to TRBJ1-5; weak D call: TRBD1 (5 bases). The V and J ends lost 5 bases and 4 bases respectively, with 15 bases between them. Germline CDR1 and CDR2: SGHVS and FNYEAQ. The CDR3 covers 15 residues. The CDR3 loop reads CASSPVGRGNQPQHF. The CDR3, as DNA: TGTGCCAGCAGCCCCGTGGGAAGGGGTAATCAGCCCCAGCATTTT.

V is TRBV28 and J is TRBJ1-5; TRBD1 agrees at 10 bases. The ends lost 9 bases at V and 6 bases at J; junction bases unmatched: 5. Germline V lookup: CDR1 MDHEN, CDR2 SYDVKM. This CDR3 comprises 13 residues. This chain's CDR3 is CASKTGGVQPQHF. The DNA for the CDR3 is TGTGCCAGTAAGACAGGGGGCGTTCAGCCCCAGCATTTT.

This clone was observed a handful of times. CDR3 DNA: TGTGCCAGTAGACCGGGACAGGCCTCTGGGGCCAACGTCCTGACTTTC. This gives the protein CASRPGQASGANVLTF. This chain links TRBV19 with TRBJ2-6, with 8 bases that match TRBD1. Germline V gene sequence: CDR1 LNHDA, CDR2 SQIVND (reference sequence). This CDR3 contains 16 residues. The trim removed 6 bases at V and 0 bases at J, leaving 4 bases unmatched.

The chain combines TRBV27 with TRBJ1-6, with D perhaps matching TRBD1 (6 bases). Germline lookup yields CDR1 MNHEY and CDR2 SMNVEV (reference sequence). The CDR3 spans 15 residues. V dropped 2 bases and J dropped 4 bases, with 9 bases sitting between them. This CDR3 is CASSLRTGYNSPLHF. The CDR3, as DNA: TGTGCCAGCAGTTTAAGAACAGGGTATAATTCACCCCTCCACTTT.

The chain couples TRBV2 to TRBJ1-6; 8 bases are shared with TRBD1. With 5 bases clipped from V and 6 bases from J, the junction kept 6 bases outside the gene matches. From germline, CDR1 is SNHLY and CDR2 FYNNEI. The CDR3 sequence is 15 residues long. The CDR3 coding sequence is TGTGCCAGCAGTCGAGTACAGGGGGTTAATTCACCCCTCCACTTT. As protein: CASSRVQGVNSPLHF.

This chain uses TRBV7-3 with TRBJ2-1; D gene unclear. The ends were cut back, 1 base at V and 5 bases at J, with 6 bases in the middle. The CDR3 length is 13 residues. Germline V gene data show CDR1 as SGHTA and CDR2 as FQGTGA. CDR3 sequence reads: CASSLNSHNEQFF. The CDR3 DNA follows: TGTGCCAGCAGCTTAAACAGTCACAATGAGCAGTTCTTC.

The CDR3 spells CASTPGGFNYGYTF. CDR3 sequence (DNA): TGTGCCAGCACCCCCGGAGGGTTTAACTATGGCTACACCTTC. The chain recombines TRBV5-8 with TRBJ1-2; the D is unclear. The length of the CDR3 is 14 residues. Trimming shortened V by 6 bases and J by 1 base, and 13 bases separated the two germline ends. CDR1 is SGHTS and CDR2 is YDEGEE in the germline V gene.

The chain uses TRBV5-1 and TRBJ2-1; 9 positions agree with TRBD2. V was pared by 5 bases and J by 5 bases, with 8 bases of the junction left unmatched. From germline, CDR1 is SGHRS and CDR2 YFSETQ. The CDR3 has 15 amino acids. Written as DNA, the CDR3 is TGCGCCAGCAGTCCGACTAGCGGAATAGACAATGAGCAGTTCTTC. Translation: CASSPTSGIDNEQFF.

This rearrangement joins TRBV19 to TRBJ2-1, with 10 bases matching TRBD2. In germline, CDR1 is LNHDA, CDR2 SQIVND (reference sequence). The CDR3 runs 16 residues. Trimming at V came to 6 bases and at J to 8 bases, leaving 13 bases not matched to a gene. CDR3 sequence (DNA): TGTGCCAGTAGCCCCCTAAAGACTAGCGGGTGGGATGAGCAGTTCTTC. Amino acid sequence: CASSPLKTSGWDEQFF.